The TCR beta chain described here comes from a study of cytomegalovirus exposure and HLA in healthy donors. Study in general: Later analysis reported that the approximately 130 validation repertoires shared the platform of the 500 to 850 first-cohort repertoires.

For this clone: Its specificity is unknown.

After removal of 4 bases from V and 5 bases from J, the junction contained 6 bases not matched to a gene. This CDR3 is built from 16 residues. Germline CDR1 is SGHTA and CDR2 is FQGNSA. Overall study results and limits: Cytomegalovirus association was assigned to more than 150 TCR beta chains. Three chains linked to CMV were shown in vitro to be specific for CMV antigens. In a later analysis, first-cohort TCR clusters were found to tend to co-occur in the 90 to 150 validation repertoires.

Method: immunoSEQ multiplex PCR; TCRdb's copy keeps in-frame clones and lacks some. The table lists 100,000 to 150,000 clones, roughly 83% of them singletons. The sample consisted of PBMCs. V and J are TRBV7-2 and TRBJ2-5; 14 bases are shared with TRBD2. This clonotype was sampled from a man aged 18 to 30 in good health and CMV-seronegative. For the CDR3, the DNA is TGTGCCAGCAGCTCTCGACTAGCGGGAGGGGTGGAGACCCAGTACTTC. Translating it yields CASSSRLAGGVETQYF.